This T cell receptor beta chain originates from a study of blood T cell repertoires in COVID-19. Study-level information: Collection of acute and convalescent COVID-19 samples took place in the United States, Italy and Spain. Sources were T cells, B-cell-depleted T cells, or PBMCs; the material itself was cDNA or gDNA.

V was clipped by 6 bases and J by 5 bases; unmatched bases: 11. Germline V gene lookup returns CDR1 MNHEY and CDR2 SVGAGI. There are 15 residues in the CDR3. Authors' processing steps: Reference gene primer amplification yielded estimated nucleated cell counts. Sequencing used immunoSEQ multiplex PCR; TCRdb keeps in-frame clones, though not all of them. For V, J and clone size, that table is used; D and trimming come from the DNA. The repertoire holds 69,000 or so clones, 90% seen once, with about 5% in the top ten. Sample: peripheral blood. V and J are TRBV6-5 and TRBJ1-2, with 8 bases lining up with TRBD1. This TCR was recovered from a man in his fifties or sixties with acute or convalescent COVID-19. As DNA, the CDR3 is TGTGCCAGCAGGCGTCAGGGGGCTTCTCGGTATGGCTACACCTTC. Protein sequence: CASRRQGASRYGYTF.